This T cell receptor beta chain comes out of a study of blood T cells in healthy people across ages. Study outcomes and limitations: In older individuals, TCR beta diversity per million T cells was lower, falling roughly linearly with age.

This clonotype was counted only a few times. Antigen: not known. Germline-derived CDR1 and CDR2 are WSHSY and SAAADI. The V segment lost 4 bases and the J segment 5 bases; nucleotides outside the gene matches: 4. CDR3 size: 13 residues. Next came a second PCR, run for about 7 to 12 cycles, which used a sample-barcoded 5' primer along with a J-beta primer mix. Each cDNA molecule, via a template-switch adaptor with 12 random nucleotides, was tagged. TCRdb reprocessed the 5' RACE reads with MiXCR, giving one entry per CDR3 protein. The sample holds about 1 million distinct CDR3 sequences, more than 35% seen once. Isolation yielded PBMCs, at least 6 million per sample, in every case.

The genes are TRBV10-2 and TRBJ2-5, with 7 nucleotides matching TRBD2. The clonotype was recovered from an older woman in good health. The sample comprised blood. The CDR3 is CASSAVGRETQYF. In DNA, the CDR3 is TGCGCCAGCAGTGCCGTCGGGAGGGAGACCCAGTACTTC.